This entry is about one T cell receptor (beta chain). Its antigen is still unknown. This entry belongs to a study of cytomegalovirus exposure and HLA in healthy donors. Study-wide results and caveats: A later analysis found TCR association rates differed by HLA locus, highest for DRB1 and lowest for HLA-C. In a later analysis, several top co-occurrence clusters appeared linked to parvovirus B19, influenza, CMV and Epstein-Barr virus.

The PCR ran on 60 Vbeta and 13 Jbeta primers. Profiled with immunoSEQ multiplex PCR; TCRdb holds only in-frame clones, not every one. The sample records approximately 270,000 clones, 75% to 90% being singletons. The CDR3 contains 14 residues. The germline gives CDR1 MNHEY, CDR2 SMNVEV (reference sequence). Trimming took 5 bases from V and 2 from J; bases not matched to a gene: 6. This receptor was taken from a girl under 10 years old in good health and CMV-seronegative. V is TRBV27 and J is TRBJ2-7; 7 bases are shared with TRBD2. The sequenced sample consisted of PBMCs. Written as DNA, the CDR3 is TGTGCCAGCAGTGGGGGGGGTAGGACCTACGAGCAGTACTTC. This sequence encodes CASSGGGRTYEQYF.